Listed below are T cell receptor beta chains from one sample, sequenced in a study of early stage breast cancer tumors. Sequenced by immunoSEQ multiplex PCR; TCRdb stores in-frame clones only, minus some. This table has tens of thousands of clones, more than 65% appearing once. Sequencing was carried out using blood. These receptors all stem from a person in their sixties or seventies with breast cancer. Both conserved end residues are part of each CDR3. A D gene is named only where the DNA matches it firmly. The size entry is marked missing in some rows and otherwise reads once, few, many or a size class.

abundance: NA
v_gene: TRBV2
j_gene: TRBJ1-2
d_gene: NA
CDR3nt: TGTGCCAGCAGTGAAAGGACCAGTCCTAACTATGGCTACACCTTC
CDR3aa: CASSERTSPNYGYTF

abundance: few
v_gene: TRBV9
j_gene: TRBJ1-2
d_gene: NA
CDR3nt: TGTGCCAGCAGCCCCTCCGCGTCCTCAGGTCTCTATGGCTACACCTTC
CDR3aa: CASSPSASSGLYGYTF

abundance: once
v_gene: TRBV9
j_gene: TRBJ1-2
d_gene: NA
CDR3nt: TGTGCCAGCAGCCAGGCGGCAGGACATCAAACCCTCTCTGGCTACACCTTC
CDR3aa: CASSQAAGHQTLSGYTF

abundance: NA
v_gene: TRBV30
j_gene: TRBJ1-1
d_gene: TRBD1
CDR3nt: TGTGCCTGCCCCCCAACGACAGGGGGCGGTACTGAAGCTTTCTTT
CDR3aa: CACPPTTGGGTEAFF

abundance: NA
v_gene: TRBV5-4
j_gene: TRBJ2-6
d_gene: NA
CDR3nt: TGTGCCAGCAGCTCAGGGGGGCTTAGGAGAGGGGCCAACGTCCTGACTTTC
CDR3aa: CASSSGGLRRGANVLTF

abundance: NA
v_gene: TRBV30
j_gene: TRBJ2-5
d_gene: NA
CDR3nt: TGTGCCTGGCGGACATACGGTTCGGGATTTGAGGAAGAGACCCAGTACTTC
CDR3aa: CAWRTYGSGFEEETQYF

abundance: NA
v_gene: TRBV28
j_gene: TRBJ1-4
d_gene: NA
CDR3nt: TGTGCCAGCAGGGGGGGAAGTTCAACTAATGAAAAACTGTTTTTT
CDR3aa: CASRGGSSTNEKLFF

abundance: NA
v_gene: TRBV4-2
j_gene: TRBJ2-2
d_gene: NA
CDR3nt: TGTGCCAGCAGCCAAGCTACCGGGGAGCTGTTTTTT
CDR3aa: CASSQATGELFF

abundance: NA
v_gene: TRBV10-2
j_gene: TRBJ2-2
d_gene: NA
CDR3nt: TGCGCCAGCAGCTACAGGGACACCGGGGAGCTGTTTTTT
CDR3aa: CASSYRDTGELFF

abundance: once
v_gene: TRBV5-1
j_gene: TRBJ1-3
d_gene: TRBD1
CDR3nt: TGCGCCAGCAGCTCGGGACAGGGATCTGGAAACACCATATATTTT
CDR3aa: CASSSGQGSGNTIYF

abundance: NA
v_gene: TRBV29-1
j_gene: TRBJ1-1
d_gene: NA
CDR3nt: TGCAGCGCTGGGGCGTATGAGGACACTGAAGCTTTCTTT
CDR3aa: CSAGAYEDTEAFF

abundance: NA
v_gene: TRBV19
j_gene: TRBJ2-4
d_gene: NA
CDR3nt: TGTGCCAGTAGCCCGCCGGAGGTGGGCATTCAGTACTTC
CDR3aa: CASSPPEVGIQYF

abundance: NA
v_gene: TRBV1
j_gene: TRBJ2-1
d_gene: NA
CDR3nt: TGCACCAGCAGCCAAGGATCAGCGGGGTTAACCAGTAATGAGCAGTTCTTC
CDR3aa: CTSSQGSAGLTSNEQFF

abundance: NA
v_gene: TRBV18
j_gene: TRBJ2-1
d_gene: NA
CDR3nt: TGTGCCAGCTCACCGGCAACGGGGAAAATATACAATGAGCAGTTCTTC
CDR3aa: CASSPATGKIYNEQFF

abundance: NA
v_gene: TRBV9
j_gene: TRBJ1-2
d_gene: NA
CDR3nt: TGTGCCAGCAGCGTAGATGATGCCTACCACTGGGGCTACACCTTC
CDR3aa: CASSVDDAYHWGYTF

abundance: NA
v_gene: TRBV9
j_gene: TRBJ2-5
d_gene: TRBD1
CDR3nt: TGTGCCAGCAGCGTTACACCCGGGACAGTCGCTGGGGAGACCCAGTACTTC
CDR3aa: CASSVTPGTVAGETQYF

abundance: NA
v_gene: TRBV6-1
j_gene: TRBJ2-7
d_gene: TRBD2
CDR3nt: TGTGCCAGTAGCGGGGGTTCGTACGAGCAGTACTTC
CDR3aa: CASSGGSYEQYF

abundance: NA
v_gene: TRBV21-1
j_gene: TRBJ1-4
d_gene: NA
CDR3nt: TGTGCCAGCAGGGACAGGGAGCAAAAACTGTTTTTT
CDR3aa: CASRDREQKLFF

abundance: few
v_gene: TRBV28
j_gene: TRBJ1-5
d_gene: NA
CDR3nt: TGTGCCAGCAGTGCCGATCTAGGGGTGGGAAATCAGCCCCAGCATTTT
CDR3aa: CASSADLGVGNQPQHF

abundance: NA
v_gene: TRBV28
j_gene: TRBJ1-2
d_gene: TRBD1
CDR3nt: TGTGCCAGCAGACGACCAGGGGGCCAAGGGGGCTACACCTTC
CDR3aa: CASRRPGGQGGYTF

abundance: few
v_gene: TRBV7-2
j_gene: TRBJ2-1
d_gene: TRBD2
CDR3nt: TGTGCCAGCCTCGGGACTAGCGGGAGTGTTGAGCAGTTCTTC
CDR3aa: CASLGTSGSVEQFF

abundance: NA
v_gene: TRBV6-5
j_gene: TRBJ2-3
d_gene: TRBD1
CDR3nt: TGTGCCAGCAGTTACGGACAGGACAGCACAGATACGCAGTATTTT
CDR3aa: CASSYGQDSTDTQYF